This entry features one T cell receptor (beta chain) sequence. Its target is unknown. This specimen comes from a study of T cell responses to AZD1222 COVID-19 vaccine. General study points: Females outnumbered males among donors, who were mostly white British; clonal diversity was possibly underestimated. Baseline seropositives among AZD1222 recipients totaled only 5 to 7.

The table came from immunoSEQ multiplex PCR; TCRdb's copy has only in-frame clones and leaves some out. This sample has over 120,000 clones, with just over 85% found just once. Unmatched junction bases numbered 5, after V lost 4 bases and J lost 5 bases. The germline V gene encodes CDR1 SGHNT and CDR2 YYREEE (reference sequence). The CDR3 is 15 residues long. The source is an adult who received the AZD1222 COVID-19 vaccine. The source material was peripheral blood, sampled 28 days after the second AZD1222 dose. The chain carries TRBV5-4 and TRBJ2-3, with 12 bases that match TRBD2. This CDR3 is CASSHRLAGEDTQYF. The CDR3 DNA sequence: TGTGCCAGCAGCCATCGACTAGCGGGGGAAGATACGCAGTATTTT. The entire variable domain, with the rest obtained from reference TRBV5-4 and TRBJ2-3, is as follows: ETGVTQSPTHLIKTRGQQVTLRCSSQSGHNTVSWYQQALGQGPQFIFQYYREEENGRGNFPPRFSGLQFPNYSSELNVNALELDDSALYLCASSHRLAGEDTQYFGPGTRLTVL.